The TCR beta chain described here comes from a study of blood T cell repertoires in COVID-19. Overall study: Both acute and convalescent COVID-19 samples were obtained from the United States, Italy and Spain. The cDNA or gDNA used as material had been derived from T cells, B-cell-depleted T cells, or PBMCs.

This clone was recorded once. In germline, CDR1 is LNHDA, CDR2 SQIVND (reference sequence). V lost 1 base, J lost 4 bases, and 0 bases stayed unmatched. The CDR3 is 13 residues long. The data were produced by immunoSEQ multiplex PCR, yet TCRdb's version contains in-frame clones alone and is incomplete. The top ten hold approximately 3.5% of the sample, which has more than 300,000 clones, more than 75% seen once. The sequence was collected from a woman younger than 30 who had recovered from COVID-19. Material for sequencing was peripheral blood. The chain carries TRBV19 and TRBJ2-5; 7 bases fit TRBD1. CDR3 region: CASSIAGGETQYF. The CDR3 region has the DNA TGTGCCAGTAGTATAGCAGGGGGAGAGACCCAGTACTTC.